The 15 T cell receptor beta chains reported below all come from one sample, sequenced in a study of T cells in localized non-small cell lung cancer. Profiling relied on immunoSEQ multiplex PCR, and the TCRdb table lists in-frame clones only, not all of them. The table includes about 2,800 clones, 20% to 30% detected once. Sequenced here: lung tumor tissue, sampled before any cancer treatment. These receptors came from an older female donor with stage I lung adenocarcinoma.

The chain links TRBV6-8 to TRBJ1-1, with D possibly matching TRBD1 (6 bases). The V gene lost 8 bases and the J gene lost 6 bases, with 16 bases spanning the gap. The germline V gene has CDR1 MNHGY and CDR2 SAAAGT. This CDR3 has 13 residues. The CDR3 bases are TGTGCCAGCTCTCCCGCAGGGGTGGCTGAAGCTTTCTTT. Its translation is CASSPAGVAEAFF.

This clone has more than one count but fewer than ten. The chain links TRBV2 to TRBJ2-1; maybe TRBD2 (5 bases). The germline V gene encodes CDR1 SNHLY and CDR2 FYNNEI. This CDR3 contains 12 residues. The V gene lost 8 bases and the J gene lost 1 base, with 6 bases spanning the gap. DNA of the CDR3: TGTGCCAGCGGGAGATCCTACAATGAGCAGTTCTTC. Protein: CASGRSYNEQFF.

This clone was seen only a few times. The genes are TRBV6-8 and TRBJ1-5; 8 nucleotides agree with TRBD1. This CDR3 comprises 16 residues. Germline V lookup: CDR1 MNHGY, CDR2 SAAAGT. V was clipped by 4 bases and J by 2 bases; unmatched bases: 7. The CDR3 loop is CASSWIRGQGNQPQHF. The CDR3, as DNA: TGTGCCAGCAGTTGGATCAGGGGGCAGGGCAATCAGCCCCAGCATTTT.

In this sample, this clone turned up a few times. The CDR3 sequence: CASSFSLDTEAFF. In DNA form, the CDR3 reads TGTGCCAGCAGCTTCTCCCTGGACACTGAAGCTTTCTTT. The genes are TRBV7-1 and TRBJ1-1; no definite D call. TRBV7-1 is an ORF for which the function is uncertain. The CDR3 runs to 13 residues. Trimming removed 4 bases at V and 3 bases at J, with 9 bases between.

This clone was seen more than once but under ten times. The V call is TRBV30, the J call TRBJ1-2; TRBD1 aligns across 8 bases. The CDR3 extends over 13 amino acids. J was trimmed by 3 bases and V by 1 base; bases with no gene match: 1. Germline CDR1 is GTSNPN and CDR2 is SVGIG (reference sequence). The CDR3 sequence is CAWSADRDYGYTF. DNA of the CDR3: TGTGCCTGGAGTGCGGACAGGGACTATGGCTACACCTTC.

The V call is TRBV9, the J call TRBJ2-7; 12 bases fit TRBD2. CDR1 is SGDLS, CDR2 YYNGEE, per germline. V lost 4 bases to trimming and J lost 4 bases; unmatched junction nucleotides: 6. The CDR3 is 15 amino acids. In DNA, the CDR3 is TGTGCCAGCAGCCCCCAGGGGACTAGCGGGTACGAGCAGTACTTC. It is translated as CASSPQGTSGYEQYF.

This chain connects TRBV2 to TRBJ1-4; D gene uncertain. V shed 4 bases and J shed 11 bases, with 11 bases lying between them. The CDR3 consists of 12 residues. CDR1 is SNHLY, CDR2 FYNNEI, per germline. The CDR3 loop reads CASSGVVEKLFF. CDR3 nucleotides: TGTGCCAGCAGTGGGGTGGTAGAGAAACTGTTTTTT.

The chain couples TRBV19 to TRBJ2-1; TRBD1 matches at 9 bases. Germline V gives CDR1 LNHDA, CDR2 SQIVND (reference sequence). The CDR3 has 15 residues. V shed 0 bases and J 5 bases; nucleotides not matched to a gene: 2. CDR3: CASSIEGTGNNEQFF. The CDR3 DNA reads TGTGCCAGTAGTATAGAAGGGACAGGGAACAATGAGCAGTTCTTC.

In its sample, this clone was seen a few times. V and J are TRBV30 and TRBJ2-7, with D perhaps matching TRBD1 or TRBD2 (7 bases each). The CDR3 length is 15 residues. The V gene's germline CDR1 is GTSNPN and CDR2 SVGIG (reference sequence). V gave up 7 bases and J gave up 8 bases, with 27 bases separating them. CDR3 nucleotide sequence: TGTGCCTACCAAGCGGGGAGGGGGCCCCGAGAGAAGCAGTACTTC. It encodes CAYQAGRGPREKQYF.

The genes are TRBV11-3 and TRBJ2-5, with TRBD1 matching 7 bases. The CDR3 is 17 amino acids. Per the germline V gene, CDR1 is SGHNT and CDR2 is YENEEA. V trimming: 3 bases; J trimming: 2 bases; junction bases outside the gene matches: 12. CDR3 DNA: TGTGCCAGCAGCTTTTACCCTCCCAGGACAGGACAAGAGACCCAGTACTTC. Translation gives CASSFYPPRTGQETQYF.

This clone was recorded a few times. The chain combines TRBV11-3 with TRBJ1-5; D is perhaps TRBD1 (6 bases). The CDR3 length is 14 residues. Trimming removed 1 base from V and 6 bases from J, with 10 bases in between. CDR1 SGHNT and CDR2 YENEEA come from the germline V gene. CDR3: CASSLGGQGQPQHF. CDR3 DNA: TGTGCCAGCAGCTTAGGGGGACAAGGTCAGCCCCAGCATTTT.

The rearrangement links TRBV30 to TRBJ2-3, with 8 bases fitting TRBD2. In germline, CDR1 is GTSNPN, CDR2 SVGIG (reference sequence). Trimming took 2 bases from V and 0 from J; bases not matched to a gene: 4. The length of the CDR3 is 15 residues. The CDR3 reads CAWSIERGSTDTQYF. In DNA form, the CDR3 reads TGTGCCTGGAGTATAGAGCGGGGGAGCACAGATACGCAGTATTTT.

CDR3 sequence reads: CASSQRTSSYEQYF. The CDR3 DNA follows: TGCGCCAGCAGCCAACGGACTAGCTCCTACGAGCAGTACTTC. The chain couples TRBV4-1 to TRBJ2-7, with TRBD2 matching 7 bases. This CDR3 contains 14 residues. V was pared by 2 bases and J by 0 bases, with 1 base of the junction left unmatched. Germline V gene sequence: CDR1 MGHRA, CDR2 YSYEKL.

The chain employs TRBV12-5 and TRBJ2-7; 10 bases match TRBD2. CDR3 size: 14 residues. Germline lookup yields CDR1 LGHNT and CDR2 FRNRAP. CDR3 sequence reads: CASCWTSGNYEQYF. CDR3 in DNA: TGTGCCAGCTGCTGGACTAGCGGCAACTACGAGCAGTACTTC.

V usage is TRBV28 and J usage is TRBJ1-5; 7 nucleotides align to TRBD1. Trimming cost V 2 bases and J 5 bases; bases outside gene matches: 3. CDR3 length: 14 residues. Looked up from germline, CDR1 is MDHEN and CDR2 is SYDVKM. CDR3 sequence: CASSLATGHQPQHF. CDR3 DNA sequence: TGTGCCAGCAGTTTAGCGACAGGGCATCAGCCCCAGCATTTT.